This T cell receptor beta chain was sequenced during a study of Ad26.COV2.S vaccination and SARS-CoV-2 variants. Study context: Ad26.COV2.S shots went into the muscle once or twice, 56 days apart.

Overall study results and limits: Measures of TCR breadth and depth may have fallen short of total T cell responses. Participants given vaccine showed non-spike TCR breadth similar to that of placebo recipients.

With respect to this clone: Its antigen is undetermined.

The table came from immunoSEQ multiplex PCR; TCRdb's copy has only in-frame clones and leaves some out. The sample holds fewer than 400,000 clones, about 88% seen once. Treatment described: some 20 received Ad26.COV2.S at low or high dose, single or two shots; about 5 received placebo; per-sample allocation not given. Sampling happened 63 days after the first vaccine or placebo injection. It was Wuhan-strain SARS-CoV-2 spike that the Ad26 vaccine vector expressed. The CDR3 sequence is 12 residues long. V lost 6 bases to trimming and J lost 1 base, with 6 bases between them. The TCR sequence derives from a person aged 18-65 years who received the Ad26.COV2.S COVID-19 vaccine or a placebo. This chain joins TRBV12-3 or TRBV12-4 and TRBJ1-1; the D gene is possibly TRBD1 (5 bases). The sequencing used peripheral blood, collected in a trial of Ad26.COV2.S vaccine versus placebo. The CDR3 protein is CASRGQNTEAFF. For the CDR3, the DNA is TGTGCCAGCAGAGGACAGAACACTGAAGCTTTCTTT.